This T cell receptor beta chain was recorded in a study of CD8+ T cells in alopecia areata. Study as a whole: Treated patients were dosed with oral tofacitinib, taking 5 to 10 mg twice daily. Points from the study as a whole: Treatment with tofacitinib significantly lowered scalp clonality and reduced expanded CD8+ clones among the top 100.

After isolation, RNA underwent reverse transcription to generate cDNA as the sequencing template. Sequencing was performed with immunoSEQ multiplex PCR; in TCRdb, only in-frame clones are kept and a portion is missing. Of about 200,000 clones in the sample, 50% to 60% are singletons; the top ten hold over 3%. Stated treatment: oral pan-JAK inhibitor, 5-10 mg twice daily. V lost 0 bases, J lost 1 base, and 5 bases lay in between. CDR1 SGHDT and CDR2 YYEEEE come from the germline V gene. This CDR3 comprises 14 residues. As for this clone: Its antigen is not identified.

The rearrangement links TRBV5-6 to TRBJ1-5, with D unresolved. This specimen consisted of CD4+ T cells sorted from blood, obtained at week 4, from a patient treated with tofacitinib. This receptor was taken from a human donor with alopecia areata. The CDR3 loop is CASSLAGSNQPQHF. Written as DNA, the CDR3 is TGTGCCAGCAGCTTGGCGGGCAGCAATCAGCCCCAGCATTTT.